The 3 T cell receptor beta chains reported below all come from one sample, sequenced in a study of blood T cell repertoires in COVID-19. Clones were read by immunoSEQ multiplex PCR, and TCRdb kept only the in-frame ones, dropping some. This table holds approximately 160,000 clones, about 74% found once. The sample comprised peripheral blood. The receptor source for this set is a man in his fifties or sixties with acute or convalescent COVID-19.

The chain has TRBV10-2 and TRBJ1-1, with 8 bases identical to TRBD1. Trimming at V came to 8 bases and at J to 3 bases, leaving 8 bases not matched to a gene. The CDR3 covers 14 residues. Germline CDR1 is WSHSY and CDR2 is SAAADI. The CDR3 sequence is CASGPPDRDTEAFF. In DNA, the CDR3 is TGCGCCAGCGGACCACCGGACAGGGACACTGAAGCTTTCTTT.

This clone was found a few times. CDR3 nucleotides: TGTGCCAGCAGTCCTCCGGGTGGGGGCTACACCTTC. Encoded protein: CASSPPGGGYTF. The chain combines TRBV27 with TRBJ1-2; D not certain. The CDR3 runs 12 residues. In germline, CDR1 is MNHEY, CDR2 SMNVEV (reference sequence). V was cut by 5 bases and J by 8 bases, with 12 bases left in between.

The chain couples TRBV12-5 to TRBJ2-7; TRBD1 matches 12 bases. V was pared by 1 base and J by 5 bases, with 3 bases of the junction left unmatched. CDR1 is LGHNT, CDR2 FRNRAP, per germline. This CDR3 contains 15 residues. CDR3 nucleotides: TGTGCTAGTGGTTTGGAGGGGGACAGGGGGCACGAGCAGTACTTC. This codes for CASGLEGDRGHEQYF.